This T cell receptor beta chain was sequenced for a study of blood T cell repertoires in COVID-19 (dated by TCRdb to between 2020 and 2021). Regarding the study in general: Samples from collaborators originated in the United States, Italy and Spain and spanned both the acute and convalescent phases of COVID-19. The material from the prospective study consisted of cDNA or gDNA derived from T cells, B-cell-depleted T cells, or PBMCs. Deeply sampled blood TCRbeta repertoires from subjects exposed to, actively infected with, or recovered from COVID-19 were included in the dataset. The repertoires were released in a freely available public database meant as a resource for research on the immune response to SARS-CoV-2. The samples were drawn from two sources: the first 160 participants of the ongoing ImmuneRACE study, and fewer than 1,500 subjects contributed by 6 global collaborators. A de-identified subject ID, COVID-19 status, age in years and sex were almost always included in the sample metadata. Where HLA class I and class II types were available, the types were taken from metadata supplied by the sample provider, not from assay-based typing.

Comments on this clone: No antigen is known for it. Per-base quality was not reported, and no clone a single base away is much larger than it.

Paper-wide results and their limitations: The amount of clinical and demographic metadata varied by source and participant and was provided uncurated.

Spanning cysteine to phenylalanine, the CDR3 consists of 19 amino acids. Only CDR3 DNA is held: 57 bases, read in frame from base 1. The germline V gene supplies CDR1 SGHRS and CDR2 YFSETQ. Relative to germline, V is missing 4 bases and J is missing 0 bases, with 16 bases of the junction outside any gene match. Collaborating institutions collected whole blood in K2EDTA tubes following their own protocols. For TCRbeta analysis, collaborators shipped samples in one of three forms: frozen whole blood, isolated PBMCs, or DNA extracted from either of those sample types. The immunoSEQ Assay, a bias-controlled multiplex PCR, was used to amplify TCRbeta CDR3 regions from genomic DNA. As for the original processing: Nucleated cell counts per sample were estimated from amplification of reference gene primers within the assay. To quantify the absolute abundance of each unique TCRbeta CDR3 rearrangement, sequence reads were collapsed and filtered. Productive Simpson clonality was computed per sample as the square root of Simpson's diversity index over productive rearrangements. The table was pulled from immuneACCESS by TCRdb, which kept in-frame rearrangements only. Such tables lose some clones; where checked, under half of the loss comes from unresolved V genes, and the rest has no known cause. D and trimming were read from the DNA, whereas the V and J calls and clone size are those reported in that table. The sample data list roughly 100,000 clones, and around 80% of these were observed just once. The ten largest clones take up 14% of the sample.

This sequence uses TRBV5-1 and TRBJ1-2, and TRBD1 matches 9 of the central bases. The sequenced sample consisted of peripheral blood. The TCR was taken from a woman aged 55-75 years with acute or convalescent COVID-19. The CDR3 region reads CASSISYSGTGLANYGYTF. The nucleotides read TGCGCCAGCAGCATCTCATACTCCGGGACAGGGTTGGCTAACTATGGCTACACCTTC.